Listed below are T cell receptor beta chains from one sample, sequenced in a study of blood T cell repertoires in COVID-19. Using immunoSEQ multiplex PCR, the repertoire was profiled, and TCRdb retains in-frame clones only, with some absent. Seen here are approximately 110,000 clones, 69% observed once, and the top ten hold about 6.5%. The sample consisted of peripheral blood. These TCRs come from a man older than 75 with acute or convalescent COVID-19. The CDR3 runs from the conserved cysteine through the conserved F or W. D genes are given only for firm matches. Only part of the rows carry a size: once, few, many, or a class if the clone is expanded.

abundance,j_gene,v_gene,d_gene,CDR3aa,CDR3nt
once,TRBJ2-7,TRBV18,.,CASSQDNTYEQYF,TGTGCCAGCTCACAGGACAACACCTACGAGCAGTACTTC
.,TRBJ2-2,TRBV10-3,.,CAISESGGTGELFF,TGTGCCATCAGCGAGTCAGGCGGGACCGGGGAGCTGTTTTTT
few,TRBJ1-2,TRBV30,TRBD1,CAWSGDRVVFGYGYTF,TGTGCCTGGAGTGGAGACAGGGTCGTCTTTGGCTATGGCTACACCTTC
.,TRBJ2-1,TRBV6-5,TRBD2,CASRNLAARKNEQFF,TGTGCCAGCAGAAATCTAGCGGCCCGGAAGAATGAGCAGTTCTTC
few,TRBJ1-2,TRBV3-1/TRBV3-2,TRBD1,CASSQEAGGGYTF,TGTGCCAGCAGCCAAGAGGCAGGGGGTGGCTACACCTTC
many,TRBJ1-5,TRBV7-2,.,CASSPRGSNQPQHF,TGTGCCAGCAGCCCGAGGGGGAGTAATCAGCCCCAGCATTTT
.,TRBJ1-5,TRBV4-3,TRBD1,CASSRTGGSQPQHF,TGCGCCAGCAGTCGAACAGGGGGCAGCCAGCCCCAGCATTTT
.,TRBJ2-4,TRBV5-1,TRBD2,CASSFGTSGRLAKNIQYF,TGCGCCAGCAGCTTTGGGACTAGCGGGAGGTTGGCCAAAAACATTCAGTACTTC
.,TRBJ1-2,TRBV3-1/TRBV3-2,.,CASSRSDLRVSNYGYTF,TGTGCCAGCAGCCGATCCGACCTCAGGGTATCCAACTATGGCTACACCTTC
.,TRBJ2-2,TRBV30,TRBD2,CACHSGKEELFF,TGTGCCTGTCATAGCGGGAAAGAGGAGCTGTTTTTT
.,TRBJ1-1,TRBV19,.,CASSTQGISSMNTEAFF,TGTGCCAGTAGTACACAGGGAATTAGCTCCATGAACACTGAAGCTTTCTTT
.,TRBJ2-5,TRBV24-1,TRBD1,CATSPGTAIETQYF,TGTGCCACCAGCCCAGGGACAGCAATAGAGACCCAGTACTTC
few,TRBJ2-5,TRBV11-2,TRBD2,CASSLGLAGGGETQYF,TGTGCCAGCAGCCTGGGACTAGCGGGAGGAGGAGAGACCCAGTACTTC
.,TRBJ1-2,TRBV11-2,.,CASRGANYGYTF,TGTGCCAGCAGGGGCGCGAACTATGGCTACACCTTC
.,TRBJ1-1,TRBV4-1,TRBD1,CASSPPTGRDTEAFF,TGCGCCAGCAGCCCACCGACAGGGAGAGACACTGAAGCTTTCTTT
.,TRBJ2-3,TRBV5-1,TRBD2,CASSFMGRGSTDTQYF,TGCGCCAGCAGCTTCATGGGGAGGGGTAGCACAGATACGCAGTATTTT
few,TRBJ1-5,TRBV19,.,CASSIGEGNQPQHF,TGTGCCAGTAGTATCGGGGAGGGCAATCAGCCCCAGCATTTT
.,TRBJ2-2,TRBV6-5,.,CASSYSSVTGELFF,TGTGCCAGCAGTTACTCGTCAGTCACCGGGGAGCTGTTTTTT
.,TRBJ1-6,TRBV2,TRBD1,CASSKNRGKSFFSPLHF,TGTGCCAGCAGCAAAAACAGGGGCAAGTCGTTTTTTTCACCCCTCCACTTT
once,TRBJ1-2,TRBV2,.,CASSEALGSFNYGYTF,TGTGCCAGCAGTGAAGCCCTAGGCAGCTTTAACTATGGCTACACCTTC
.,TRBJ2-7,TRBV4-2,.,CASSQGPRSSYEQYF,TGTGCCAGCAGCCAAGGTCCCCGGAGCTCCTACGAGCAGTACTTC
.,TRBJ2-2,TRBV9,TRBD2,CASSVAGRAATGELFF,TGTGCCAGCAGCGTAGCCGGGAGGGCCGCCACCGGGGAGCTGTTTTTT
many,TRBJ1-3,TRBV6-5,.,CASSYGGGSGNTIYF,TGTGCCAGCAGTTACGGGGGCGGCTCTGGAAACACCATATATTTT
.,TRBJ2-5,TRBV24-1,TRBD2,CATSDFGGSRETQYF,TGTGCCACCAGTGATTTCGGGGGGTCGCGAGAGACCCAGTACTTC
.,TRBJ1-5,TRBV19,.,CASSTTWGGVSNQPQHF,TGTGCCAGTAGTACAACCTGGGGGGGGGTCAGCAATCAGCCCCAGCATTTT
.,TRBJ2-1,TRBV7-9,TRBD2,CASSTGTRGEQFF,TGTGCCAGCAGCACCGGGACTAGGGGTGAGCAGTTCTTC
.,TRBJ2-2,TRBV3-1/TRBV3-2,.,CASSQVLRFTGELFF,TGTGCCAGCAGCCAGGTACTCCGTTTCACCGGGGAGCTGTTTTTT
.,TRBJ2-2,TRBV6-5,.,CASSLLGRAGELFF,TGTGCCAGCAGTTTACTAGGGCGGGCCGGGGAGCTGTTTTTT
.,TRBJ2-1,TRBV28,.,CASSFAGLYNEQFF,TGTGCCAGCAGTTTCGCAGGGTTATACAATGAGCAGTTCTTC
.,TRBJ2-7,TRBV9,TRBD2,CASSAGGTAYEQYF,TGTGCCAGCAGCGCCGGGGGGACGGCCTACGAGCAGTACTTC
many,TRBJ2-3,TRBV11-2,.,CASSLDWASTDTQYF,TGTGCCAGCAGCTTAGATTGGGCCAGCACAGATACGCAGTATTTT
.,TRBJ2-3,TRBV5-1,.,CASSLGSGTDTQYF,TGCGCCAGCAGCTTGGGGAGTGGCACAGATACGCAGTATTTT